This TCR beta chain was retrieved from a study of cytomegalovirus exposure and HLA in healthy donors. Study outcomes and limitations: The finding came from a later analysis; first-cohort TCR clusters tended to co-occur in the roughly 120 validation repertoires. Associated with cytomegalovirus, according to the listing, were about 160 TCR beta chains. Through in vitro validation, three CMV-associated chains were shown to be specific for CMV antigens.

The CDR3 has 15 residues. Trimming took 1 base from V and 4 from J, leaving 14 bases between them. CDR1 and CDR2 (germline): SGHRS, YFSETQ. Points on this clone: Its target is not known.

The donors were part of the roughly 120-subject validation cohort, which stood apart from the 666-subject first cohort. Sequencing used immunoSEQ multiplex PCR; TCRdb keeps in-frame clones, though not all of them. The data show a few hundred thousand clones, 85% to 90% seen once. This clonotype originated in a woman under 30 in good health and CMV-seronegative. The gene calls are TRBV5-1 and TRBJ2-5, with a weak D call TRBD2 (5 bases). Sequencing used PBMCs. The CDR3 protein is CASSLQNVAGETQYF. As DNA, the CDR3 is TGCGCCAGCAGCTTGCAAAACGTGGCGGGAGAGACCCAGTACTTC.